These 26 T cell receptor beta chains originate from one sample sequenced in a study of vaccination and CD4 T cells after COVID-19. CD4+ T cells that had been cultured provided DNA sequenced with the Oncomine TCR Beta short-read assay. One entry per CDR3 protein, called by TCRdb with MiXCR from the PCR reads. The table has roughly 20,000 distinct CDR3 sequences, 42% seen once; the top ten hold approximately 26%. For these TCRs, the target antigens are not known. Treatment reported: approximately nine-day PBMC culture with coronavirus spike peptide pools or control peptides (ViraFEST assay). The specimen comprised CD4+ T cells from blood, cultured in vitro, sampled before SARS-CoV-2 vaccination. Every receptor here comes from a human donor who received a COVID-19 vaccine.

Only a few counts were recorded for this clonotype. The gene calls are TRBV6-5 and TRBJ2-3; maybe TRBD1 (6 bases). The germline V gene has CDR1 MNHEY and CDR2 SVGAGI. V lost 2 bases, J lost 1 base, and 7 bases lay in between. The CDR3 has 14 amino acids. In DNA, the CDR3 is TGTGCCAGCAGTTACAGGACAGGCACAGATACGCAGTATTTT. Translation gives CASSYRTGTDTQYF.

This clonotype is termed medium-sized. The rearrangement links TRBV20-1 to TRBJ1-2; possible D gene TRBD1, 5 bases. Trimming took off 3 bases at V and 4 bases at J, with 12 bases between the two ends. Germline-derived CDR1 and CDR2 are DFQATT and SNEGSKA (reference sequence). The CDR3 has 13 amino acids. Written as DNA, the CDR3 is TGCAGTGCTAGGGGAGGGACGGCCTATGGCTACACCTTC. Its protein product is CSARGGTAYGYTF.

This clonotype was picked up a small number of times. The chain joins TRBV14 to TRBJ1-6; 11 bases agree with TRBD1. The V segment lost 4 bases and the J segment 2 bases; nucleotides outside the gene matches: 7. Germline assignment: CDR1 SGHDN and CDR2 FVKESK. The CDR3 is 18 residues long. CDR3 nucleotides: TGTGCCAGCAGCCGAGGGACAGGGGGTCGGGCCTATAATTCACCCCTCCACTTT. Translating it yields CASSRGTGGRAYNSPLHF. Full variable domain (missing parts from reference TRBV14 and TRBJ1-6): EAGVTQFPSHSVIEKGQTVTLRCDPISGHDNLYWYRRVMGKEIKFLLHFVKESKQDESGMPNNRFLAERTGGTYSTLKVQPAELEDSGVYFCASSRGTGGRAYNSPLHFGNGTRLTVT.

The V and J genes are TRBV6-1 and TRBJ1-5; D not certain. Between the trimmed V and J ends, which lost 6 bases and 5 bases, there was a span of 14 bases. From germline, CDR1 is MNHNS and CDR2 SASEGT. The CDR3 contains 14 residues. The CDR3 loop reads CASRGAGTHQPQHF. The CDR3 region has the DNA TGTGCCAGCAGGGGAGCCGGAACACATCAGCCCCAGCATTTT.

This clonotype has just a few counts. The chain is built from TRBV7-9 and TRBJ1-4; TRBD1 is a possible D gene (5 bases). CDR3 length: 14 residues. Trimming stripped 1 base from V and 8 bases from J, with 11 bases between. CDR1 and CDR2 from the germline V gene are SEHNR and FQNEAQ (reference sequence). Written as DNA, the CDR3 is TGTGCCAGCAGCTTAGGTCAGGGTTCGGAAAAACTGTTTTTT. This gives the protein CASSLGQGSEKLFF.

The chain uses TRBV25-1 and TRBJ2-1, with TRBD2 matching over 10 bases. The CDR3 contains 15 residues. J lost 4 bases, V lost 7 bases, and 7 bases had no gene match. Per the germline V gene, CDR1 is MGHDK and CDR2 is SYGVNS. CDR3: CASTLAGGLYNEQFF. Written as DNA, the CDR3 is TGTGCCAGCACGTTAGCGGGGGGCCTTTACAATGAGCAGTTCTTC.

This clonotype is large within its sample. V gene TRBV6-5 combines with J gene TRBJ2-3; D uncertain. Germline V gives CDR1 MNHEY, CDR2 SVGAGI. The V end lost 2 bases, the J end lost 0 bases, and 12 bases lay between the germline ends. CDR3 length: 16 amino acids. The CDR3 sequence is CASSYGAMLSTDTQYF. CDR3 in DNA: TGTGCCAGCAGTTACGGTGCTATGCTTAGCACAGATACGCAGTATTTT.

In its sample, this clonotype is medium-sized. J is TRBJ1-3 and V is TRBV10-3, with a possible D match to TRBD1 (6 bases). CDR3 length: 16 residues. Trimming took 2 bases from V and 2 from J, leaving 13 bases between them. Germline CDR1 is ENHRY and CDR2 is SYGVKD. CDR3 sequence reads: CAISETYRVPGNTIYF. The CDR3 nucleotides are TGTGCCATCAGTGAGACGTACAGGGTCCCTGGAAACACCATATATTTT.

Only a few counts were recorded for this clonotype. The genes are TRBV7-6 and TRBJ2-2; D ambiguous. CDR3 size: 15 residues. Germline CDR1 and CDR2: SGHVS and FNYEAQ. Trimming removed 3 bases from V and 5 bases from J, with 13 bases in between. The CDR3 region is CASSLTVYGTGELFF. The CDR3 DNA reads TGTGCCAGCAGCTTGACGGTATATGGGACCGGGGAGCTGTTTTTT.

The chain links TRBV7-8 to TRBJ1-1; possibly TRBD1 for D (6 bases). V was trimmed by 4 bases and J by 5 bases, leaving 17 bases between them. The germline CDR1 and CDR2 sequences are SGHVS and FQNEAQ. The CDR3 runs 15 residues. In DNA, the CDR3 is TGTGCCAGCAGCTCGGATAGGACAGTCAGGACTGAAGCTTTCTTT. This translates into CASSSDRTVRTEAFF. The full variable domain, rest sourced from reference TRBV7-8 and TRBJ1-1, is GAGVSQSPRYKVAKRGQDVALRCDPISGHVSLFWYQQALGQGPEFLTYFQNEAQLDKSGLPSDRFFAERPEGSVSTLKIQRTQQEDSAVYLCASSSDRTVRTEAFFGQGTRLTVV.

A few counts support this clonotype. The chain has TRBV24-1 and TRBJ2-3; maybe TRBD2 (6 bases). Germline V lookup: CDR1 KGHDR, CDR2 SFDVKD. CDR3 length: 15 amino acids. The ends were cut back, 1 base at V and 1 base at J, with 8 bases in the middle. As DNA, the CDR3 is TGTGCCACCAGTGATTTAGGCGGGGGCACAGATACGCAGTATTTT. Amino acid sequence: CATSDLGGGTDTQYF.

The chain links TRBV7-8 to TRBJ2-3, with D unresolved. Germline V gene data show CDR1 as SGHVS and CDR2 as FQNEAQ. Between the trimmed V and J ends, which lost 4 bases and 0 bases, there was a span of 8 bases. CDR3 length: 14 residues. The CDR3 nucleotides are TGTGCCAGCAGCTCGACCTCTAGCACAGATACGCAGTATTTT. Amino acid sequence: CASSSTSSTDTQYF.

As to this clonotype: The CDR3 end shows no conserved phenylalanine or tryptophan, and so a read error is likely. CDR3 sequence: CASSFHSGGASTDTQYS. CDR3 coding DNA: TGTGCCAGCAGTTTTCATAGCGGGGGGGCCTCCACAGATACGCAGTATTCT. The J gene is TRBJ2-3, the V gene TRBV27; the match to TRBD2 covers 11 bases. V was pared by 3 bases and J by 2 bases, with 7 bases of the junction left unmatched. In germline, CDR1 is MNHEY, CDR2 SMNVEV (reference sequence). CDR3 length: 17 residues.

The rearrangement joins TRBV9 to TRBJ1-3, with a possible D match to TRBD1 (5 bases). V shed 4 bases and J shed 1 base, with 12 bases lying between them. CDR3 length: 15 amino acids. Germline V gene data show CDR1 as SGDLS and CDR2 as YYNGEE. CDR3 residues: CASSHRTDSGNTIYF. The CDR3, as DNA: TGTGCCAGCAGCCACAGGACGGATTCTGGAAACACCATATATTTT.

The chain combines TRBV6-4 with TRBJ2-1; TRBD2 agrees at 10 bases. This CDR3 spans 14 amino acids. CDR1 and CDR2 (germline): MRHNA, SNTAGT. V lost 4 bases, J lost 7 bases, and 4 bases stayed unmatched. The CDR3, as DNA: TGTGCCAGCAGTGTAGCGGGGGGTTCAAATGAGCAGTTCTTC. Translated, it gives CASSVAGGSNEQFF.

This clonotype was picked up a small number of times. The chain is built from TRBV6-1 and TRBJ2-7, with a tentative D call TRBD2 (5 bases). The CDR3 length is 14 residues. CDR1 is MNHNS, CDR2 SASEGT, per germline. The ends were cut back, 5 bases at V and 4 bases at J, with 15 bases in the middle. CDR3 DNA sequence: TGTGCCAGCAGTCCCGGGGAAGGACGGTACGAGCAGTACTTC. It encodes CASSPGEGRYEQYF.

Only one count was recorded for this clonotype. The rearrangement uses TRBV10-1 and TRBJ1-4, with 7 bases fitting TRBD1. V lost 3 bases to trimming and J lost 7 bases; unmatched junction nucleotides: 2. The CDR3 length is 13 residues. Germline lookup yields CDR1 WNHNN and CDR2 SYGVQD (reference sequence). CDR3 amino acids: CASSEGGREKLFF. The CDR3 nucleotides read TGCGCCAGCAGTGAAGGGGGCCGTGAAAAACTGTTTTTT.

CDR3 sequence (DNA): TGTGCCAGCAGCTTAGGGGGAATGGTACGGGAAAAACTGTTTTTT. It is translated as CASSLGGMVREKLFF. This sequence joins TRBV7-8 and TRBJ1-4; D not certain. The CDR3 extends over 15 amino acids. Germline V CDR1 and CDR2: SGHVS, FQNEAQ. The V end lost 1 base, the J end lost 8 bases, and 14 bases lay between the germline ends.

This clonotype was counted only a few times. The V and J genes are TRBV20-1 and TRBJ2-7; 7 bases are a match to TRBD2. CDR3 length: 14 amino acids. Germline trimming cut 7 bases from V and 5 bases from J; bases unmatched to any gene: 14. Germline V gene data show CDR1 as DFQATT and CDR2 as SNEGSKA (reference sequence). This CDR3 is CSGSERGGIHEQYF. DNA of the CDR3: TGCAGTGGCTCCGAAAGGGGAGGGATCCACGAGCAGTACTTC.

V gene TRBV5-1 combines with J gene TRBJ2-2, with D unclear. Germline V gives CDR1 SGHRS, CDR2 YFSETQ. CDR3 length: 13 residues. V was pared by 0 bases and J by 5 bases, with 5 bases between. CDR3 loop: CASSLALTGELFF. In DNA form, the CDR3 reads TGCGCCAGCAGCTTGGCTCTTACCGGGGAGCTGTTTTTT. The whole variable domain, filled in from reference TRBV5-1 and TRBJ2-2, reads KAGVTQTPRYLIKTRGQQVTLSCSPISGHRSVSWYQQTPGQGLQFLFEYFSETQRNKGNFPGRFSGRQFSNSRSEMNVSTLELGDSALYLCASSLALTGELFFGEGSRLTVL.

This chain uses TRBV2 with TRBJ1-5; D gene unclear. This CDR3 comprises 14 residues. Per germline, CDR1 SNHLY and CDR2 FYNNEI. Trimming stripped 3 bases from V and 3 bases from J, with 9 bases between. This chain's CDR3 is CASSDGAFNQPQHF. The CDR3 DNA reads as TGTGCCAGCAGTGATGGCGCTTTCAATCAGCCCCAGCATTTT.

This clonotype is a singleton in its sample. This chain uses TRBV6-5 with TRBJ1-2, with D possibly being TRBD1 (5 bases). This CDR3 is built from 11 residues. Germline loops: CDR1 MNHEY, CDR2 SVGAGI. Trimming cost V 3 bases and J 7 bases, with 6 bases left between them. The CDR3 loop reads CASSYRGGYTF. The CDR3 nucleotides are TGTGCCAGCAGTTATAGGGGTGGCTACACCTTC.

The V call is TRBV12-3 or TRBV12-4, the J call TRBJ1-1, with 11 positions matching TRBD1. The CDR3 has 14 amino acids. With 1 base clipped from V and 11 bases from J, the junction kept 6 bases outside the gene matches. The CDR3 loop is CASSLGDRGGLAFF. In DNA, the CDR3 is TGTGCCAGCAGTTTAGGGGACAGGGGGGGATTGGCTTTCTTT.

The genes are TRBV7-2 and TRBJ2-2; 12 bases are a match to TRBD2. CDR1 and CDR2 from the germline V gene are SGHTA and FQGNSA. This CDR3 has 16 residues. Germline trimming cut 4 bases from V and 6 bases from J; bases unmatched to any gene: 6. The DNA of the CDR3 is TGTGCCAGCAGCTACCAACCTAGCGGGGGGGCCGGGGAGCTGTTTTTT. This gives the protein CASSYQPSGGAGELFF.

The V call is TRBV20-1, the J call TRBJ2-3, with D unclear. CDR3 size: 13 residues. Per germline, CDR1 DFQATT and CDR2 SNEGSKA (reference sequence). V was pared by 2 bases and J by 4 bases, with 10 bases between. CDR3 coding DNA: TGCAGTGCTAGACGAGACGGATCAGATACGCAGTATTTT. Translated: CSARRDGSDTQYF.

This clonotype has just a few counts. V is TRBV7-2 and J is TRBJ2-5; D possibly matches TRBD1 or TRBD2 (5 bases each). The CDR3 is 15 amino acids. CDR1 is SGHTA, CDR2 FQGNSA, per germline. V dropped 4 bases and J dropped 5 bases, with 17 bases sitting between them. The CDR3 is CASSWVRDGSETQYF. The CDR3 nucleotides read TGTGCCAGCAGCTGGGTCCGGGACGGATCGGAGACCCAGTACTTC.